This T cell receptor beta chain was documented in a study of cytomegalovirus exposure and HLA in healthy donors. PCR primers comprised 60 Vbeta and 13 Jbeta primers. This table comes from immunoSEQ multiplex PCR, and its TCRdb copy is limited to in-frame clones, with some not included. The sample lists 240,000 or so clones, around 81% occurring once. Overall study results and limits: Later on, a genetic analysis was performed. It linked a missense variant in DCLRE1C with V- and J-gene trimming of TCR beta. The authors later found most CMV-associated TCR beta chains appeared HLA-restricted.

Of note for this clone: Its antigen is as yet unknown.

CDR3 length: 15 residues. CDR1 is SGHRS and CDR2 is YFSETQ in the germline V gene. V was pared by 6 bases and J by 7 bases, with 10 bases of the junction left unmatched. The rearrangement joins TRBV5-1 to TRBJ1-6; 7 nucleotides align to TRBD1. The sequence derives from a woman in her sixties in good health and CMV-seropositive. Specimen: PBMCs. CDR3 sequence reads: CASTSTGTENSPLHF. The CDR3 nucleotides are TGCGCCAGCACATCAACCGGGACAGAGAATTCACCCCTCCACTTT.